This passage covers 3 T cell receptor beta chains from one sample sequenced in a study of T cells in localized non-small cell lung cancer. The method was immunoSEQ multiplex PCR; TCRdb's version includes in-frame clones alone and lacks a portion of them. Among about 48,000 clones listed, roughly 77% were seen once. Here the sequenced sample was peripheral blood, taken before any cancer treatment. The receptors originated from a man between 40 and 75 years old with stage I squamous cell lung carcinoma.

The genes are TRBV13 and TRBJ1-2; D is possibly TRBD1 (5 bases). Germline CDR1 is PRHDT and CDR2 is FYEKMQ (reference sequence). This CDR3 spans 15 amino acids. V shed 1 base and J shed 2 bases, with 11 bases lying between them. CDR3 protein: CASSLAGGDNYGYTF. The CDR3 coding sequence is TGTGCCAGCAGCTTAGCTGGGGGTGACAACTATGGCTACACCTTC.

The chain couples TRBV19 to TRBJ1-2; tentative D call: TRBD1 (5 bases). CDR1 is LNHDA, CDR2 SQIVND, per germline (reference sequence). Trimming removed 3 bases from V and 8 bases from J, with 19 bases in between. CDR3 size: 15 residues. CDR3 protein: CASSISLAASGGYTF. CDR3 nucleotides: TGTGCCAGTAGTATCAGTCTGGCAGCCTCAGGGGGCTACACCTTC. Full variable domain (rest looked up from reference TRBV19 and TRBJ1-2): DGGITQSPKYLFRKEGQNVTLSCEQNLNHDAMYWYRQDPGQGLRLIYYSQIVNDFQKGDIAEGYSVSREKKESFPLTVTSAQKNPTAFYLCASSISLAASGGYTFGSGTRLTVV.

The chain is built from TRBV5-8 and TRBJ2-1; the D is unclear. The CDR3 totals 18 residues. The germline V gene encodes CDR1 SGHTS and CDR2 YDEGEE. Between the trimmed V and J ends, which lost 0 bases and 1 base, there was a span of 17 bases. This CDR3 is CASSLVSQGWGSYNEQFF. The CDR3 coding sequence is TGTGCCAGCAGCTTGGTATCCCAAGGGTGGGGTTCCTACAATGAGCAGTTCTTC.